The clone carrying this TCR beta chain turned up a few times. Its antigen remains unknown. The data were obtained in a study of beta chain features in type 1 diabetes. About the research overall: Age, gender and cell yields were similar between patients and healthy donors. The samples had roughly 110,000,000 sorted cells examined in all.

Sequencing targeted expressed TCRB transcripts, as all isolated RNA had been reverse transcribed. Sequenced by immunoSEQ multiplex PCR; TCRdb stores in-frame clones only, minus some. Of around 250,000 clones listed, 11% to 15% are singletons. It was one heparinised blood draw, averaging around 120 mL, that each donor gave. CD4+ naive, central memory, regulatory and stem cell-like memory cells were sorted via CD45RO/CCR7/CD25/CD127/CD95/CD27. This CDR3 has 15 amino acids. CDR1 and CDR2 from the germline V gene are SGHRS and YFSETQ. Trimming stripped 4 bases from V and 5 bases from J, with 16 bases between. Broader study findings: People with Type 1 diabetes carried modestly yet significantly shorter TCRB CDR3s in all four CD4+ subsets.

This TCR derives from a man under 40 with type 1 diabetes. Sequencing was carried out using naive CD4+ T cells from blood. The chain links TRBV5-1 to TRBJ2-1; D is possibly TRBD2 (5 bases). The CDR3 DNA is TGCGCCAGCAGCCCGGGAAGGCCCCAAAACAATGAGCAGTTCTTC. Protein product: CASSPGRPQNNEQFF.